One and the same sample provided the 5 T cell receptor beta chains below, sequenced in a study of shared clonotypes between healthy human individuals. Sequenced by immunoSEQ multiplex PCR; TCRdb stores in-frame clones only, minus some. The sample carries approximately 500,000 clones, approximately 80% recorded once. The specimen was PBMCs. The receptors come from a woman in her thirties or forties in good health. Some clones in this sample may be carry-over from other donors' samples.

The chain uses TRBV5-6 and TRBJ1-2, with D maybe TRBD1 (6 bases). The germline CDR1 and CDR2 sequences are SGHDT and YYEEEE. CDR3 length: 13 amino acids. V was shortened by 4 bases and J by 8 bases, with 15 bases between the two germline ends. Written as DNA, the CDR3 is TGTGCCAGCAGCAAGACAGGATTTATGGGCTACACCTTC. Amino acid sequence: CASSKTGFMGYTF.

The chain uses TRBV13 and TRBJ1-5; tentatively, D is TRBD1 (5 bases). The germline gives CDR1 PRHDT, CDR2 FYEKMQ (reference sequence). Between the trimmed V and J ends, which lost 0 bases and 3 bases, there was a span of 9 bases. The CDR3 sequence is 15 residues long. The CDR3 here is CASSLGTGINQPQHF. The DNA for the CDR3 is TGTGCCAGCAGCTTAGGCACAGGTATCAATCAGCCCCAGCATTTT.

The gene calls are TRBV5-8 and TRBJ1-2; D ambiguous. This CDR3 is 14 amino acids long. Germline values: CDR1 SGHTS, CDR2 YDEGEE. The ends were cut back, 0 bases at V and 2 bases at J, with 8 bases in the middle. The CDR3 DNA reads TGTGCCAGCAGCTTGGTGGTCAAAAACTATGGCTACACCTTC. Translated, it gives CASSLVVKNYGYTF.

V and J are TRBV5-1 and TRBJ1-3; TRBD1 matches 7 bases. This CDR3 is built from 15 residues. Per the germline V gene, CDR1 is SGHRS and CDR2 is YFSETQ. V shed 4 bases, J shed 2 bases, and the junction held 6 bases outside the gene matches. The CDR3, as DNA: TGCGCCAGCAGCAGTACAGGGGCCACTGGAAACACCATATATTTT. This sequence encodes CASSSTGATGNTIYF.

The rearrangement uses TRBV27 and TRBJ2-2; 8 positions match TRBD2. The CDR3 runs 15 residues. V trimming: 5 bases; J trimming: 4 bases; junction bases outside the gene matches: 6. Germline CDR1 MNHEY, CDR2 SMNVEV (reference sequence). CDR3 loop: CASSKGLEITGELFF. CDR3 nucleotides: TGTGCCAGCAGTAAGGGACTAGAAATCACCGGGGAGCTGTTTTTT.